One sample yielded the 15 T cell receptor beta chains listed below, sequenced in a study of T cell changes during pregnancy in multiple sclerosis. Assay: immunoSEQ multiplex PCR; the TCRdb copy retains only in-frame clones and omits some. The sample has tens of thousands of clones, 88% seen once. Sequencing used peripheral blood, obtained before pregnancy. These receptors came from a female donor with multiple sclerosis, enrolled in a pregnancy study.

The rearrangement uses TRBV19 and TRBJ1-2; 8 nucleotides line up with TRBD1. The germline V gene encodes CDR1 LNHDA and CDR2 SQIVND (reference sequence). The CDR3 length is 15 residues. The V gene end was trimmed by 4 bases and the J gene end by 2 bases; junction bases not matched to a gene: 6. CDR3 coding DNA: TGTGCCAGTAGTACTCGACAGGGGCGGAACTATGGCTACACCTTC. Protein sequence: CASSTRQGRNYGYTF.

This clone has more than one count but fewer than ten. The rearrangement links TRBV14 to TRBJ2-3; a possible D gene is TRBD2 (6 bases). The CDR3 totals 15 residues. Trimming took off 3 bases at V and 6 bases at J, with 16 bases between the two ends. Per the germline V gene, CDR1 is SGHDN and CDR2 is FVKESK. CDR3 nucleotides: TGTGCCAGCAGCCAGTTCCAGGGAGGTATGGATACGCAGTATTTT. Translated: CASSQFQGGMDTQYF.

The chain has TRBV28 and TRBJ2-7; 8 nucleotides line up with TRBD1. V dropped 8 bases and J dropped 0; count of bases not matched to a gene: 6. The CDR3 spans 14 residues. Germline V gene lookup returns CDR1 MDHEN and CDR2 SYDVKM. This chain's CDR3 is CASFRDRGSYEQYF. CDR3 DNA sequence: TGTGCCAGCTTCCGAGACAGGGGCTCCTACGAGCAGTACTTC.

The chain joins TRBV18 to TRBJ1-1; possibly TRBD1 for D (5 bases). Germline V gene lookup returns CDR1 KGHSH and CDR2 LQKENI. The V and J ends lost 0 bases and 0 bases respectively, with 8 bases between them. The CDR3 contains 15 residues. CDR3 sequence: CASSPPTVMNTEAFF. The CDR3 DNA reads TGTGCCAGCTCACCACCGACAGTCATGAACACTGAAGCTTTCTTT.

The chain has TRBV5-4 and TRBJ2-2, with TRBD1 matching 9 bases. The germline V gene has CDR1 SGHNT and CDR2 YYREEE (reference sequence). V was pared by 0 bases and J by 3 bases, with 9 bases of the junction left unmatched. This CDR3 comprises 18 residues. CDR3 nucleotides: TGTGCCAGCAGCTTGGGATACAGGGGGCAGGCGGACACCGGGGAGCTGTTTTTT. This sequence encodes CASSLGYRGQADTGELFF.

This chain uses TRBV19 with TRBJ2-3, with TRBD1 identical over 12 bases. The germline gives CDR1 LNHDA, CDR2 SQIVND (reference sequence). Trimming cost V 3 bases and J 2 bases; bases outside gene matches: 3. The CDR3 runs to 16 residues. The CDR3 loop reads CASSIGTGGNTDTQYF. The CDR3 coding sequence is TGTGCCAGTAGTATTGGGACAGGGGGCAACACAGATACGCAGTATTTT.

The chain has TRBV5-1 and TRBJ2-3, with TRBD2 matching over 7 bases. This CDR3 spans 16 amino acids. Looked up from germline, CDR1 is SGHRS and CDR2 is YFSETQ. The V gene end was trimmed by 4 bases and the J gene end by 5 bases; junction bases not matched to a gene: 13. CDR3 in amino acids: CASSPGSGGSRDTQYF. For the CDR3, the DNA is TGCGCCAGCAGCCCGGGGTCCGGCGGGAGCCGAGATACGCAGTATTTT.

In its sample, this clone was seen once. V gene TRBV10-3 combines with J gene TRBJ2-1; 10 nucleotides match TRBD2. Trimming cost V 4 bases and J 9 bases; bases outside gene matches: 12. This CDR3 has 16 residues. Germline V CDR1 and CDR2: ENHRY, SYGVKD. The CDR3 nucleotides read TGTGCCATCAGTGGTCTAACCGGGACTAGCGTAGGTGAGCAGTTCTTC. This gives the protein CAISGLTGTSVGEQFF.

This clone was counted a few times. The V call is TRBV25-1, the J call TRBJ2-5; a possible D gene is TRBD2 (6 bases). The V gene's germline CDR1 is MGHDK and CDR2 SYGVNS. The V end lost 2 bases, the J end lost 2 bases, and 15 bases lay between the germline ends. The CDR3 contains 16 residues. DNA for the CDR3: TGTGCCAGCAGTGAAGGGAAGCGGGCCGCACAAGAGACCCAGTACTTC. Protein product: CASSEGKRAAQETQYF.

This chain links TRBV21-1 with TRBJ1-5; TRBD1 reflects the table's D call only, with no check against the DNA. TRBV21-1 is labeled a pseudogene. This CDR3 comprises 14 residues. Here the CDR3 DNA reads TGTGCCATCTTCCGACCCAGGGACAATCAGCCCCAGCATTTT. It codes for CAIFRPRDNQPQHF.

The chain has TRBV6-5 and TRBJ2-3; TRBD2 might be the D (5 bases). Trimming cost V 5 bases and J 4 bases, with 10 bases left between them. CDR1 is MNHEY, CDR2 SVGAGI, per germline. There are 13 residues in the CDR3. The CDR3 DNA is TGTGCCAGCAGTCGAGGGTTTTCAGATACGCAGTATTTT. Amino acid sequence: CASSRGFSDTQYF.

The rearrangement links TRBV5-4 to TRBJ1-2, with 9 bases lining up with TRBD1. The CDR3 has 14 residues. The V segment lost 6 bases and the J segment 7 bases; nucleotides outside the gene matches: 10. CDR1 and CDR2 from the germline V gene are SGHNT and YYREEE (reference sequence). CDR3 residues: CASILTGGFGGYTF. The CDR3 DNA follows: TGTGCCAGCATCCTGACAGGGGGGTTTGGTGGCTACACCTTC.

The chain uses TRBV19 and TRBJ1-2; D gene unclear. Deletions cut 3 bases from V and 4 bases from J, with 15 bases between. This CDR3 region has 15 residues. The germline V gene has CDR1 LNHDA and CDR2 SQIVND (reference sequence). The CDR3 is CASSMVAGMPYGYTF. CDR3 nucleotide sequence: TGTGCCAGTAGTATGGTTGCCGGGATGCCCTATGGCTACACCTTC.

The chain uses TRBV4-1 and TRBJ1-5; 8 nucleotides agree with TRBD1. The CDR3 loop spans 16 amino acids. V lost 4 bases to trimming and J lost 4 bases; unmatched junction nucleotides: 9. Per the germline V gene, CDR1 is MGHRA and CDR2 is YSYEKL. The CDR3 loop is CASSLETGAWNQPQHF. The CDR3 DNA sequence: TGCGCCAGCAGCCTGGAGACAGGGGCTTGGAATCAGCCCCAGCATTTT.

This chain joins TRBV7-2 and TRBJ2-7, with TRBD2 identical over 8 bases. V lost 3 bases and J lost 2; bases outside the gene matches: 3. In germline, CDR1 is SGHTA, CDR2 FQGNSA. CDR3 size: 14 residues. The CDR3 loop reads CASSLGTSAYEQYF. CDR3 bases: TGTGCCAGCAGCTTGGGGACTAGTGCCTACGAGCAGTACTTC.